The table lists the clone carrying this TCR beta chain with many counts. This entry comes from a study of T cells in Graves' hyperthyroidism and ophthalmopathy. Amplified TCR beta CDR3 regions derived from RNA transcripts. With the HTBI primer set, the TCR CDR3 went through a first round of RT-PCR. TCRdb fed the multiplex PCR reads into MiXCR, producing one record per CDR3 protein. There are over 250,000 distinct CDR3 sequences in the sample; roughly 22% occur only once, and under 65% lies in the top ten. This clonotype originated in a man aged 30-40 years with Graves' ophthalmopathy. The material sequenced was blood.

CDR3 DNA sequence: TGTGCCAGCAGCCCCCGGACTAGCGGGAGTAATGAGCAGTTCTTC. Translating gives CASSPRTSGSNEQFF. The chain recombines TRBV7-9 with TRBJ2-1, with 13 bases matching TRBD2. Looked up from germline, CDR1 is SEHNR and CDR2 is FQNEAQ (reference sequence). This CDR3 is built from 15 residues. The junction had 5 bases not matched to a gene; V was cut back by 5 bases and J by 7 bases.